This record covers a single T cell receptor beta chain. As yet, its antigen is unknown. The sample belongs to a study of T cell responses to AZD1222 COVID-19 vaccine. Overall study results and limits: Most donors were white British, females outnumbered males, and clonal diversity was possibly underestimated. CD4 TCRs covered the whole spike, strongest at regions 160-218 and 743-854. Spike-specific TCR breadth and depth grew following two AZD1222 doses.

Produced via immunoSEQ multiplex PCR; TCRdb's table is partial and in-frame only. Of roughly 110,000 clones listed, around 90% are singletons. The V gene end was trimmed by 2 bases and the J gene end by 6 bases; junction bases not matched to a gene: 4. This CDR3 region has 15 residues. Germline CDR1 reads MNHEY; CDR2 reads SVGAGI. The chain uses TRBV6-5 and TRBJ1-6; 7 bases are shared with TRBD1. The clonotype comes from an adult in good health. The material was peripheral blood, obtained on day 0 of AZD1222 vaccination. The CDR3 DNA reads TGTGCCAGCAGTTACGGCGGGACAGCTAATTCACCCCTCCACTTT. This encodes CASSYGGTANSPLHF.